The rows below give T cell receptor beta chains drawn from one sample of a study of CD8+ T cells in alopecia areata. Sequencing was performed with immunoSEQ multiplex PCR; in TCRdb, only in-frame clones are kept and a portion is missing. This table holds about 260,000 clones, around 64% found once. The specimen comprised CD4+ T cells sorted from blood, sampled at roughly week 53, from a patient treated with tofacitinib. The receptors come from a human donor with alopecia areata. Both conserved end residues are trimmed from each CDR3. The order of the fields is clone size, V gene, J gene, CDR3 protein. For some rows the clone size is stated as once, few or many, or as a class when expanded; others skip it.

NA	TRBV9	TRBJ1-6	ASSPGTGNNSPLH
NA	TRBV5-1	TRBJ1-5	ASSPGQGNQPQH
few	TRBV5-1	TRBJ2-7	ASSLETGGPYEQY
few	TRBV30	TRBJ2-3	AWKLAGVNTQY
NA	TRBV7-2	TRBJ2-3	ASSLGLSTDTQY
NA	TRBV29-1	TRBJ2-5	SARGGQETQY
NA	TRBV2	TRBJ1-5	ASSGQGNQPQH
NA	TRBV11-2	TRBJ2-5	ASSDRAGTQY
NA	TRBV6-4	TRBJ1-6	ASSNDRGNSPLH
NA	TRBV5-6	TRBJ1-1	ASSLETGTKLNTEAF
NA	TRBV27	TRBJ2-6	ASSSRGSGANVLT
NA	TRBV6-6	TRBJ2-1	ASRTGGPYNEQF
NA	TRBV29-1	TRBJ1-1	SVRRGPHTEAF
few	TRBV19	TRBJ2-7	ASSISAGAFYEQY
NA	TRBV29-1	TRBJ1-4	SVGSGSGEKLF
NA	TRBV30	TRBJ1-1	AWGPSNTEAF
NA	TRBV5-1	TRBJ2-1	ASSSQNQGEQF
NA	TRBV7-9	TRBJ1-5	ASSQDGRTNQPQH